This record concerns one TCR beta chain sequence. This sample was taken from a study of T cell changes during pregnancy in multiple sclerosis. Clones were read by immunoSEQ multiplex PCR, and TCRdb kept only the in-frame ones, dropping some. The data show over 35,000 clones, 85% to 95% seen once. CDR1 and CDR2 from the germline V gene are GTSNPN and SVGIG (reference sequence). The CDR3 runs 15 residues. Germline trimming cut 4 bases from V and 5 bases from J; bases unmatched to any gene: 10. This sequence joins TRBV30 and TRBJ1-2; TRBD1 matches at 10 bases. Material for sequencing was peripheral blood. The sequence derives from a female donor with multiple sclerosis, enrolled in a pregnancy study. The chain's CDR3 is CAWNSGQGSKYGYTF. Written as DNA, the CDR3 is TGTGCCTGGAATTCGGGACAGGGGTCGAAATATGGCTACACCTTC.